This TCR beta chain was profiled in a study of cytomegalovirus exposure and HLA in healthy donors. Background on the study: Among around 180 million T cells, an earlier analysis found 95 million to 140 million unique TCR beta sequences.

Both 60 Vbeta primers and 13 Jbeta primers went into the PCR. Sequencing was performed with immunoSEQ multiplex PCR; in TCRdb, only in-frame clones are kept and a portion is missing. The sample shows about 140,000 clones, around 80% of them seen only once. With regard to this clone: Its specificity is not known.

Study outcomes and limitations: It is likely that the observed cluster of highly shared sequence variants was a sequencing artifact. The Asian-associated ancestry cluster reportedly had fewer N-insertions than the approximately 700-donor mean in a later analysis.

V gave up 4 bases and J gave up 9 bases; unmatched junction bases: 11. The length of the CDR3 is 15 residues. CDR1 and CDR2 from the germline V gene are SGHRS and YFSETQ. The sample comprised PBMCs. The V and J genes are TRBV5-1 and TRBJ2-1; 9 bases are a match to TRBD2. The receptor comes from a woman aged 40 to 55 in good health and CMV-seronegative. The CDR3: CASSQGTSLRTEQFF. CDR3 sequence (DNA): TGCGCCAGCAGCCAAGGGACTAGCCTTCGCACTGAGCAGTTCTTC.